The clone carrying this T cell receptor beta chain was seen once. Its antigen is unidentified. These data are taken from a study of CD8+ T cells in alopecia areata. After isolation, RNA underwent reverse transcription to generate cDNA as the sequencing template. Data came from immunoSEQ multiplex PCR; TCRdb stores just in-frame clones and leaves some out. The table lists fewer than 110,000 clones, 55% of them singletons. This CDR3 is built from 13 residues. V lost 4 bases to trimming and J lost 7 bases, with 16 bases between them. In germline, CDR1 is GTSNPN, CDR2 SVGIG (reference sequence). Sorting of CD4+ and CD8+ T cells was performed on PBMCs. Whole-study findings and limits: Alopecia totalis/universalis scalp especially showed more expanded CD8+ clones than normal scalp. Scalp data also include sequences from resident alphabeta T cells of normal skin.

Material for sequencing was CD4+ T cells sorted from blood. The receptor was isolated from a human donor in good health. V usage is TRBV30 and J usage is TRBJ1-1; perhaps TRBD1 as D (5 bases). CDR3 nucleotides: TGTGCCTGGACCCGCGGGGGTCAGGGTGAAGCTTTCTTT. It is translated as CAWTRGGQGEAFF.